What follows describes a single TCR beta chain. The data were obtained in a study of control samples from healthy donors and cancer patients. TCRdb's copy holds only in-frame clones and misses some; the assay was immunoSEQ multiplex PCR. Among more than 30,000 clones listed, 80% to 90% were seen once. Germline CDR1 is LGHNA and CDR2 is YNFKEQ. The CDR3 is 17 amino acids. Trimming removed 1 base at V and 5 bases at J, with 17 bases between. The V call is TRBV4-2, the J call TRBJ2-2; TRBD1 might be the D (6 bases). The receptor comes from a woman aged 55-69 years with lung cancer. The sample comprised PBMCs. CDR3 DNA: TGTGCCAGCAGCCAAGCCTCCGGGACATCGGGTACCGGGGAGCTGTTTTTT. Translated, it gives CASSQASGTSGTGELFF.